The 20 T cell receptor beta chains reported below all come from one sample, sequenced in a study of blood T cell repertoires in COVID-19. Sequencing used immunoSEQ multiplex PCR; TCRdb keeps in-frame clones, though not all of them. The data show 150,000 to 200,000 clones, with roughly 87% seen just once and less than 10% held by the top ten. The sequencing input was peripheral blood. The receptors were sampled from a woman in her sixties or seventies with COVID-19, enrolled during active disease.

This chain joins TRBV5-6 and TRBJ2-3, with a tentative D call TRBD1 (6 bases). This CDR3 contains 16 residues. V was shortened by 0 bases and J by 3 bases, with 14 bases between the two germline ends. CDR1 and CDR2 (germline): SGHDT, YYEEEE. In nucleotides, the CDR3 is TGTGCCAGCAGCTTGGCTGGGACACGGATGACAGATACGCAGTATTTT. Translation: CASSLAGTRMTDTQYF.

This clone was seen just once. The chain recombines TRBV5-1 with TRBJ2-7; weak D call: TRBD2 (5 bases). The germline V gene encodes CDR1 SGHRS and CDR2 YFSETQ. V dropped 3 bases and J dropped 1 base, with 8 bases sitting between them. The CDR3 sequence is 13 residues long. The CDR3 reads CASSSRGSYEQYF. The CDR3 nucleotides read TGCGCCAGCAGCTCCCGGGGATCCTACGAGCAGTACTTC.

The rearrangement uses TRBV21-1 and TRBJ2-3; the listed D gene, TRBD2, was not tested against the DNA. TRBV21-1 is a pseudogene locus. The CDR3 totals 20 residues. The CDR3 coding sequence is TGTGCCAGCAGCAAAGCTCAATATTCTAGCGGGAGGGCCATCACAGATACGCAGTATTTT. Translation gives CASSKAQYSSGRAITDTQYF.

V gene TRBV15 combines with J gene TRBJ1-5; possibly TRBD1 for D (5 bases). Deletions cut 0 bases from V and 2 bases from J, with 11 bases between. There are 16 residues in the CDR3. Germline lookup yields CDR1 LNHNV and CDR2 YYDKDF (reference sequence). The CDR3 spells CATSRDTTARNQPQHF. CDR3 in DNA: TGTGCCACCAGCAGAGATACGACAGCGCGCAATCAGCCCCAGCATTTT.

The chain recombines TRBV7-9 with TRBJ2-7, with TRBD2 matching over 15 bases. The CDR3 runs to 17 residues. V gave up 5 bases and J gave up 4 bases; unmatched junction bases: 9. Germline loops: CDR1 SEHNR, CDR2 FQNEAQ (reference sequence). This chain's CDR3 is CASSLWGLAGGKYEQYF. CDR3 DNA sequence: TGTGCCAGCAGCCTGTGGGGACTAGCGGGAGGAAAGTACGAGCAGTACTTC.

V gene TRBV15 combines with J gene TRBJ1-5; 7 positions match TRBD1. The CDR3 consists of 15 residues. V dropped 0 bases and J dropped 9; count of bases not matched to a gene: 8. CDR1 and CDR2 (germline): LNHNV, YYDKDF (reference sequence). The CDR3 coding sequence is TGTGCCACCAGCAGAGAGACAGGGAACACTTGGCCCCAGCATTTT. As protein: CATSRETGNTWPQHF.

The rearrangement joins TRBV5-1 to TRBJ2-1; TRBD2 matches 9 bases. This CDR3 has 15 residues. Trimming took 4 bases from V and 8 from J; bases not matched to a gene: 10. Germline V CDR1 and CDR2: SGHRS, YFSETQ. CDR3 sequence reads: CASSVTGTSRHEQFF. CDR3 nucleotides: TGCGCCAGCAGCGTAACCGGGACTAGCAGGCATGAGCAGTTCTTC.

With respect to this clone: Within the sample, other DNA sequences also encode this same CDR3. The J gene is TRBJ1-2, the V gene TRBV28; D may be TRBD1 (5 bases). The germline gives CDR1 MDHEN, CDR2 SYDVKM. The V end was cut by 6 bases, the J end by 3 bases, with 8 bases between. CDR3 length: 12 amino acids. The CDR3 DNA follows: TGTGCCAGCAGGGGGGGAGACTATGGCTACACCTTC. Amino acids: CASRGGDYGYTF.

J is TRBJ2-5 and V is TRBV12-3 or TRBV12-4; 7 bases map to TRBD1. Trimming cost V 8 bases and J 5 bases; bases outside gene matches: 8. CDR3 length: 13 amino acids. The CDR3 region has the DNA TGTGCCAGCTTGCGACAGGGATGGGAGACCCAGTACTTC. This gives the protein CASLRQGWETQYF.

The V call is TRBV30, the J call TRBJ2-2; 7 bases are a match to TRBD1. V was clipped by 2 bases and J by 6 bases; unmatched bases: 6. The CDR3 covers 14 residues. CDR1 GTSNPN and CDR2 SVGIG come from the germline V gene (reference sequence). The CDR3 loop reads CAWSRDSYSGELFF. As DNA, the CDR3 is TGTGCCTGGAGTAGGGACAGCTACTCCGGGGAGCTGTTTTTT.

The chain carries TRBV6-2 or TRBV6-3 and TRBJ1-2; TRBD1 aligns across 8 bases. Per germline, CDR1 MNHEY and CDR2 SVGEGT. J lost 7 bases, V lost 5 bases, and 9 bases had no gene match. The CDR3 has 14 residues. CDR3 coding DNA: TGTGCCAGCAGTCAAAGCGCGACAGGGGCTGGCTACACCTTC. It specifies CASSQSATGAGYTF.

The chain is built from TRBV19 and TRBJ2-6; 7 bases match TRBD2. V lost 1 base and J lost 2; bases outside the gene matches: 2. The CDR3 length is 16 residues. CDR1 and CDR2 from the germline V gene are LNHDA and SQIVND (reference sequence). The CDR3 DNA reads as TGTGCCAGTAGTATAGTGGGAGGGGCTGGGGCCAACGTCCTGACTTTC. The encoded protein is CASSIVGGAGANVLTF.

The V call is TRBV7-3, the J call TRBJ2-2; D remains unclear. The V gene's germline CDR1 is SGHTA and CDR2 FQGTGA. CDR3 length: 13 residues. V was pared by 4 bases and J by 5 bases, with 8 bases between. CDR3 protein: CASSSTDTGELFF. DNA for the CDR3: TGTGCCAGCAGCTCGACTGATACCGGGGAGCTGTTTTTT.

The chain couples TRBV19 to TRBJ2-1; 9 bases are shared with TRBD1. Per the germline V gene, CDR1 is LNHDA and CDR2 is SQIVND (reference sequence). With V trimmed by 5 bases and J by 6 bases, 8 bases remained unmatched. This CDR3 is built from 15 residues. CDR3 loop: CASSLRDRATNEQFF. The CDR3 nucleotides are TGTGCCAGTAGTCTAAGGGACAGGGCAACCAATGAGCAGTTCTTC. Variable domain in full (rest from reference TRBV19 and TRBJ2-1): DGGITQSPKYLFRKEGQNVTLSCEQNLNHDAMYWYRQDPGQGLRLIYYSQIVNDFQKGDIAEGYSVSREKKESFPLTVTSAQKNPTAFYLCASSLRDRATNEQFFGPGTRLTVL.

In this sample, this clone turned up a few times. The chain is built from TRBV28 and TRBJ1-6, with 7 bases matching TRBD1. The CDR3 sequence is 16 residues long. The junction had 19 bases not matched to a gene; V was cut back by 10 bases and J by 10 bases. The germline gives CDR1 MDHEN, CDR2 SYDVKM. CDR3 residues: CAIAESQGDLFSPLHF. The CDR3 DNA follows: TGTGCCATAGCCGAATCGCAGGGGGACTTATTCTCACCCCTCCACTTT.

This clone appeared a single time. This chain connects TRBV4-2 to TRBJ2-7, with 10 bases lining up with TRBD2. CDR1 and CDR2 from the germline V gene are LGHNA and YNFKEQ. CDR3 length: 17 amino acids. Germline trimming cut 4 bases from V and 0 bases from J; bases unmatched to any gene: 9. CDR3 sequence: CASSRTSGIDSSYEQYF. CDR3 coding DNA: TGTGCCAGCAGCCGCACTAGCGGGATTGATAGCTCCTACGAGCAGTACTTC.

This chain uses TRBV29-1 with TRBJ2-1, with D perhaps matching TRBD1 (5 bases). Looked up from germline, CDR1 is SQVTM and CDR2 is ANQGSEA. The CDR3 totals 13 residues. Trimming left V 7 bases short and J 0 bases short, with 10 bases between. The chain's CDR3 is CSAARVSYNEQFF. In DNA form, the CDR3 reads TGCAGCGCCGCCAGGGTCTCCTACAATGAGCAGTTCTTC.

V is TRBV30 and J is TRBJ2-3; D remains unclear. Germline CDR1 and CDR2: GTSNPN and SVGIG (reference sequence). The CDR3 length is 14 residues. V lost 0 bases and J lost 0, with 7 bases in between. CDR3 protein: CAWSVSYSTDTQYF. The CDR3 DNA follows: TGTGCCTGGAGTGTGTCCTATAGCACAGATACGCAGTATTTT.

The chain has TRBV19 and TRBJ1-1, with 7 bases matching TRBD1. Losses at the gene ends were 7 bases for V and 1 base for J; bases not matched to a gene: 3. The CDR3 runs 13 residues. CDR1 is LNHDA and CDR2 is SQIVND in the germline V gene (reference sequence). DNA of the CDR3: TGTGCCAGTAACAACAGGGGGAACACTGAAGCTTTCTTT. Amino acids: CASNNRGNTEAFF.

The chain carries TRBV4-2 and TRBJ2-3; 8 nucleotides align to TRBD2. Germline values: CDR1 LGHNA, CDR2 YNFKEQ. J gave up 0 bases and V 6 bases, and 11 bases lay outside the gene matches. The CDR3 runs to 17 residues. The chain's CDR3 is CASRERSGKGSTDTQYF. The DNA for the CDR3 is TGTGCCAGCAGAGAACGTAGCGGGAAAGGAAGCACAGATACGCAGTATTTT.